A single sample gave rise to the 17 T cell receptor beta chains below, sequenced in a study of cytomegalovirus exposure and HLA in healthy donors. The study ran its PCR with 60 Vbeta and 13 Jbeta primers. Sequencing used immunoSEQ multiplex PCR; TCRdb keeps in-frame clones, though not all of them. The sample has around 200,000 clones; over 70% are singletons. Specimen: PBMCs. The receptors here all came from a female donor in good health and CMV-seronegative.

The CDR3 is CASSHSSTDTQYF. CDR3 coding DNA: TGTGCCAGCAGCCACAGTAGCACAGATACGCAGTATTTT. The chain links TRBV7-6 to TRBJ2-3; D not resolved. With 5 bases removed from V and 0 bases from J, the gap between germline ends came to 6 bases. Germline V CDR1 and CDR2: SGHVS, FNYEAQ. This CDR3 has 13 amino acids.

As for this clone: The identical CDR3 is also encoded by other nucleotide sequences in the sample. The CDR3 DNA is TGTGCCAGCAGCCCGACTAGCGGGAGCTACAATGAGCAGTTCTTC. Translation: CASSPTSGSYNEQFF. V gene TRBV6-1 combines with J gene TRBJ2-1, with 12 positions matching TRBD2. This CDR3 has 15 residues. Looked up from germline, CDR1 is MNHNS and CDR2 is SASEGT. Trimming took 6 bases from V and 3 from J; bases not matched to a gene: 3.

The chain carries TRBV27 and TRBJ1-6, with 7 nucleotides matching TRBD1. Germline V gene sequence: CDR1 MNHEY, CDR2 SMNVEV (reference sequence). The CDR3 extends over 17 amino acids. V lost 5 bases and J lost 1; bases outside the gene matches: 8. This CDR3 is CASSTQGQLSYNSPLHF. Written as DNA, the CDR3 is TGTGCCAGCAGTACGCAGGGACAGCTATCCTATAATTCACCCCTCCACTTT.

This clone was seen once. The J gene is TRBJ2-1, the V gene TRBV5-1; 7 positions match TRBD2. CDR3 size: 14 residues. Germline CDR1 reads SGHRS; CDR2 reads YFSETQ. V was clipped by 2 bases and J by 2 bases; unmatched bases: 1. The CDR3 nucleotides are TGCGCCAGCAGCTTAAGCGGGACCTACAATGAGCAGTTCTTC. It translates to CASSLSGTYNEQFF.

The chain couples TRBV28 to TRBJ2-7, with 7 bases matching TRBD2. The CDR3 consists of 14 residues. Trimming took 4 bases from V and 11 from J; bases not matched to a gene: 14. Germline CDR1 is MDHEN and CDR2 is SYDVKM. CDR3 amino acids: CASSWTSEFLKEYF. The CDR3 DNA reads TGTGCCAGCAGTTGGACTAGTGAGTTCCTCAAGGAGTACTTC.

Only a few counts were recorded for this clone. The chain employs TRBV19 and TRBJ2-5; D possibly corresponds to TRBD2 (6 bases). This CDR3 is built from 14 residues. V was trimmed by 6 bases and J by 1 base, leaving 12 bases between them. Germline V gene sequence: CDR1 LNHDA, CDR2 SQIVND (reference sequence). The CDR3 sequence: CASSPGLSQETQYF. In DNA form, the CDR3 reads TGTGCCAGTAGCCCCGGACTATCCCAAGAGACCCAGTACTTC.

The rearrangement links TRBV9 to TRBJ2-7; D is possibly TRBD2 (6 bases). V lost 2 bases and J lost 3, with 18 bases in between. From germline, CDR1 is SGDLS and CDR2 YYNGEE. This CDR3 contains 16 residues. CDR3 region: CASSVGPGTRDYEQYF. The CDR3 DNA reads TGTGCCAGCAGCGTTGGGCCCGGGACTCGAGACTACGAGCAGTACTTC. The whole variable domain, remainder taken from reference TRBV9 and TRBJ2-7, is DSGVTQTPKHLITATGQRVTLRCSPRSGDLSVYWYQQSLDQGLQFLIQYYNGEERAKGNILERFSAQQFPDLHSELNLSSLELGDSALYFCASSVGPGTRDYEQYFGPGTRLTVT.

This clone was detected once. This chain connects TRBV28 to TRBJ1-5; D gene uncertain. Trimming cost V 5 bases and J 4 bases, with 15 bases left between them. This CDR3 is built from 15 residues. The germline CDR1 and CDR2 sequences are MDHEN and SYDVKM. The CDR3 is CASSPADFGNQPQHF. Here the CDR3 DNA reads TGTGCCAGCAGTCCCGCGGACTTCGGAAATCAGCCCCAGCATTTT.

In this sample, this clone turned up a few times. The genes are TRBV28 and TRBJ2-6; D might be TRBD1 (5 bases). Between the trimmed V and J ends, which lost 2 bases and 0 bases, there was a span of 11 bases. Germline CDR1 MDHEN, CDR2 SYDVKM. The CDR3 contains 17 residues. The CDR3 coding sequence is TGTGCCAGCAGTTTAGTCTTACAGGTCTCTGGGGCCAACGTCCTGACTTTC. Amino acids: CASSLVLQVSGANVLTF.

V gene TRBV28 combines with J gene TRBJ1-3; 12 bases map to TRBD1. J was trimmed by 1 base and V by 4 bases; bases with no gene match: 5. Germline values: CDR1 MDHEN, CDR2 SYDVKM. This CDR3 is 17 amino acids long. CDR3 sequence (DNA): TGTGCCAGCAGTTCAAGGGACAGGGGGCCTTCTGGAAACACCATATATTTT. Residues: CASSSRDRGPSGNTIYF.

The V gene is TRBV28, the J gene TRBJ1-1; D uncertain. V dropped 11 bases and J dropped 0 bases, with 10 bases sitting between them. The CDR3 runs 12 residues. Per the germline V gene, CDR1 is MDHEN and CDR2 is SYDVKM. CDR3 loop: CAVTRVNTEAFF. The CDR3 region has the DNA TGTGCCGTTACGAGGGTGAACACTGAAGCTTTCTTT.

This clone was detected a few times. The chain employs TRBV5-4 and TRBJ2-7; D perhaps matches TRBD2 (6 bases). V shed 5 bases and J shed 4 bases, with 16 bases lying between them. Germline CDR1 SGHNT, CDR2 YYREEE (reference sequence). CDR3 length: 14 amino acids. CDR3 bases: TGTGCCAGCAGGCCTACGCGGGACGGTTACGAGCAGTACTTC. Translation gives CASRPTRDGYEQYF.

This chain links TRBV7-9 with TRBJ2-7; tentatively, D is TRBD1 (5 bases). The CDR3 has 16 residues. The V gene's germline CDR1 is SEHNR and CDR2 FQNEAQ (reference sequence). The V and J ends lost 3 bases and 2 bases respectively, with 17 bases between them. The CDR3 DNA follows: TGTGCCAGCAGCTTCGAGGTGGGGCCCGAGACCTACGAGCAGTACTTC. Protein: CASSFEVGPETYEQYF.

This clone was observed a few times. Other nucleotide sequences in the sample specify the same CDR3. The CDR3 sequence: CASSPSGGDEQYF. The CDR3 DNA sequence: TGTGCCAGCAGCCCGTCCGGGGGAGACGAGCAGTACTTC. The rearrangement links TRBV5-6 to TRBJ2-7; maybe TRBD2 (6 bases). Looked up from germline, CDR1 is SGHDT and CDR2 is YYEEEE. This CDR3 has 13 residues. V gave up 4 bases and J gave up 5 bases, with 13 bases separating them.

The V and J genes are TRBV6-5 and TRBJ2-5; 11 bases match TRBD1. Germline V gene data show CDR1 as MNHEY and CDR2 as SVGAGI. The ends lost 7 bases at V and 4 bases at J; junction bases unmatched: 5. The CDR3 spans 14 residues. The CDR3: CASNPGTGGETQYF. The CDR3 DNA reads as TGTGCCAGCAACCCCGGGACAGGGGGAGAGACCCAGTACTTC.

This clone was counted once. V usage is TRBV27 and J usage is TRBJ2-1, with 12 bases matching TRBD2. This CDR3 is built from 15 residues. Germline lookup yields CDR1 MNHEY and CDR2 SMNVEV (reference sequence). J gave up 13 bases and V 3 bases, and 10 bases lay outside the gene matches. The CDR3 is CASSFTPPSGREQFF. CDR3 DNA sequence: TGTGCCAGCAGTTTCACTCCCCCTAGCGGGAGGGAACAGTTCTTC.

This chain uses TRBV27 with TRBJ1-1, with 8 bases fitting TRBD1. The length of the CDR3 is 16 residues. CDR1 is MNHEY and CDR2 is SMNVEV in the germline V gene (reference sequence). V was clipped by 0 bases and J by 3 bases; unmatched bases: 6. CDR3 region: CASSLSGDRRDTEAFF. The CDR3, as DNA: TGTGCCAGCAGTTTATCGGGGGACAGGCGGGACACTGAAGCTTTCTTT.